This TCR beta chain emerged from a study of control samples from healthy donors and cancer patients. Produced via immunoSEQ multiplex PCR; TCRdb's table is partial and in-frame only. This table holds 150,000 to 180,000 clones, roughly 94% found once. The length of the CDR3 is 16 residues. Germline CDR1 MNHEY, CDR2 SMNVEV (reference sequence). The junction had 5 bases not matched to a gene; V was cut back by 7 bases and J by 2 bases. The specimen sequenced was blood. The source is a man between 40 and 49 years old in good health. The V gene is TRBV27, the J gene TRBJ2-2; 12 bases are shared with TRBD2. The CDR3 spells CASTLLAGGNTGELFF. CDR3 nucleotides: TGTGCCAGCACCTTACTAGCGGGGGGTAACACCGGGGAGCTGTTTTTT.